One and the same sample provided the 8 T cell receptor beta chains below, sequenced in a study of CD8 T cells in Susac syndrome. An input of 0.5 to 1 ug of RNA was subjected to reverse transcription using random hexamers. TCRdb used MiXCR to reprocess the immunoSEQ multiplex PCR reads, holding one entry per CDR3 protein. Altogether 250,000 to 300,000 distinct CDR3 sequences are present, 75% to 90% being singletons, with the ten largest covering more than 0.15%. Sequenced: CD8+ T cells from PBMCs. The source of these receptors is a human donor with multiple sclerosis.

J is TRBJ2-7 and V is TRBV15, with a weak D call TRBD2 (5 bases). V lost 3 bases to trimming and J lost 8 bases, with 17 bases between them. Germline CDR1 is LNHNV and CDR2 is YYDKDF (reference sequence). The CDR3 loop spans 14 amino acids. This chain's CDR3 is CATSRAGLSSQQYF. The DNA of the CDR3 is TGTGCCACCAGCAGGGCTGGACTGTCCAGTCAGCAGTACTTC.

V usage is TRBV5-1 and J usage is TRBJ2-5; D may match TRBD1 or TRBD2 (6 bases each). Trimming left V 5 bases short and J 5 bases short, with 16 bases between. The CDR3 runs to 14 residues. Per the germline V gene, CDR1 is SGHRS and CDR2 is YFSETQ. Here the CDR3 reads CASRKKGGAETQYF. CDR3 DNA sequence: TGCGCCAGCAGAAAAAAGGGGGGCGCGGAGACCCAGTACTTC.

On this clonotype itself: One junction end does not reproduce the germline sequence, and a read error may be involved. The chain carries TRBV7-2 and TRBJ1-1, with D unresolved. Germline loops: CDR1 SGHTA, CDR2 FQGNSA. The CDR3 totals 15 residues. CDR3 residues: CASSFLIAGNIEAFF. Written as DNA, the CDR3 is TGTGCCAGCAGCTTTTTGATCGCGGGAAACATTGAAGCTTTCTTT.

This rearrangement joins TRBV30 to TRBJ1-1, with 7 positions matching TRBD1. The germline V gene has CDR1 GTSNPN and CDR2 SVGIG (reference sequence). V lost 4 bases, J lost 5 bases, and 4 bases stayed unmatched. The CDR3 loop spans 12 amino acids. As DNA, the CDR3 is TGTGCCTGGACAGGGGGGTATACTGAAGCTTTCTTT. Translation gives CAWTGGYTEAFF.

The CDR3 nucleotides read TGTGCCAGCAGCGTAGGCGAAGAGACAGTTCAAGAGACCCAGTACTTC. This codes for CASSVGEETVQETQYF. V usage is TRBV9 and J usage is TRBJ2-5, with D tentatively TRBD1 (5 bases). The CDR3 covers 16 residues. V was shortened by 0 bases and J by 2 bases, with 14 bases between the two germline ends. CDR1 is SGDLS, CDR2 YYNGEE, per germline.

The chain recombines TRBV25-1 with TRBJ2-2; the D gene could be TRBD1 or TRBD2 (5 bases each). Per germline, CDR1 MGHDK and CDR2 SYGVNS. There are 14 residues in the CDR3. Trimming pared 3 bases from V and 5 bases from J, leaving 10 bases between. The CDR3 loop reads CASSEAGGTGELFF. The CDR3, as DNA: TGTGCCAGCAGTGAGGCTGGGGGTACCGGGGAGCTGTTTTTT.

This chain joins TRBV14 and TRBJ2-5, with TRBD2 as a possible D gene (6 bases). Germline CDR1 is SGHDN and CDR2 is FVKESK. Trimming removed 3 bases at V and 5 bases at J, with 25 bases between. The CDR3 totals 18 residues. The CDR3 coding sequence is TGTGCCAGCAGCCATTATATTCGGGTGGACTATTCGGGGGAGACCCAGTACTTC. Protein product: CASSHYIRVDYSGETQYF.

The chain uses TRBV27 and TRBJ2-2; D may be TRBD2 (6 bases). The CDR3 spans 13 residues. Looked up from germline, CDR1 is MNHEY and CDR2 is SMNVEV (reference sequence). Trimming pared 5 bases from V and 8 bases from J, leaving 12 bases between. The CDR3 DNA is TGTGCCAGCAGTATTGGGACTGGTGGGGAGCTGTTTTTT. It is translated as CASSIGTGGELFF.